The 18 T cell receptor beta chains reported below all come from one sample, sequenced in a study of T cells in Graves' hyperthyroidism and ophthalmopathy. Amplified regions were TCR beta CDR3 sequences from RNA transcripts. The primer set for the first-round RT-PCR of the TCR CDR3 was HTBI. TCRdb re-analysed the multiplex PCR reads in MiXCR, keeping a single row per CDR3 protein. Here the sample spans around 500,000 distinct CDR3 sequences, approximately 15% being singletons. The specimen was blood. The receptors originated from a woman under 30 with Graves' hyperthyroidism.

This clonotype was seen only a few times. This sequence joins TRBV3-1 and TRBJ2-1; no clear D. This CDR3 comprises 15 residues. The germline V and J ends were trimmed by 1 base and 1 base, with 8 bases remaining between them. CDR1 LGHDT and CDR2 YNNKEL come from the germline V gene (reference sequence). CDR3 amino acids: CASSQGYLSYNEQFF. The CDR3 region has the DNA TGTGCCAGCAGCCAAGGGTATTTATCCTACAATGAGCAGTTCTTC.

This clonotype occurred many times. The V call is TRBV3-1, the J call TRBJ1-5; tentatively, D is TRBD1 (5 bases). This CDR3 has 16 amino acids. V was pared by 2 bases and J by 7 bases, with 18 bases between. Germline V gene data show CDR1 as LGHDT and CDR2 as YNNKEL (reference sequence). In DNA, the CDR3 is TGTGCCAGCAGCCAAAGTTTTGGCTATGGGGACCAGCCCCAGCATTTT. It encodes CASSQSFGYGDQPQHF.

With regard to this clonotype: A single base separates this from a much larger clone, so it may be a read error. This chain links TRBV5-1 with TRBJ1-5, with TRBD1 identical over 8 bases. The CDR3 has 15 residues. Germline CDR1 SGHRS, CDR2 YFSETQ. The CDR3 here is CAGSVEPYRGGPQHF. The CDR3 DNA follows: TGCGCCGGCAGCGTGGAACCCTACAGGGGGGGACCCCAGCATTTT.

The table lists this clonotype with many counts. J is TRBJ2-3 and V is TRBV13; 11 positions match TRBD1. V lost 4 bases and J lost 2; bases outside the gene matches: 11. The germline V gene has CDR1 PRHDT and CDR2 FYEKMQ (reference sequence). The CDR3 length is 18 residues. The CDR3 DNA is TGTGCCAGCAGCTGCCGGGACAGGGGGAATTTTGACACAGATACGCAGTATTTT. It codes for CASSCRDRGNFDTDTQYF. The whole variable domain, remainder taken from reference TRBV13 and TRBJ2-3, is AAGVIQSPRHLIKEKRETATLKCYPIPRHDTVYWYQQGPGQDPQFLISFYEKMQSDKGSIPDRFSAQQFSDYHSELNMSSLELGDSALYFCASSCRDRGNFDTDTQYFGPGTRLTVL.

This clonotype was observed a few times. Just one base apart from a much larger clone, this may be a read error. The V gene is TRBV12-3 or TRBV12-4, the J gene TRBJ2-7; a weak D match, TRBD2 (6 bases). The CDR3 length is 18 residues. V was trimmed by 3 bases and J by 2 bases, leaving 23 bases between them. The CDR3 DNA reads TGTGCCAGCAGTTTTCGCGTGGGAGGTACCAAAGAACCCTACGAGCAGTACTTC. Residues: CASSFRVGGTKEPYEQYF.

In regard to this clonotype: A much bigger clone sits one base away, suggesting this may be a read error. The gene calls are TRBV24-1 and TRBJ2-2, with D possibly TRBD1 on 6 matching bases. Germline-derived CDR1 and CDR2 are KGHDR and SFDVKD. V was shortened by 7 bases and J by 4 bases, with 15 bases between the two germline ends. This CDR3 is 15 amino acids long. The CDR3 is CATSPQGRGTGELFF. The CDR3 coding sequence is TGTGCCACCAGCCCCCAGGGGCGTGGCACCGGGGAGCTGTTTTTT.

This clonotype was detected ten times or more. The gene calls are TRBV10-2 and TRBJ1-1; D might be TRBD1 (6 bases). The V end lost 0 bases, the J end lost 4 bases, and 12 bases lay between the germline ends. There are 15 residues in the CDR3. Germline CDR1 reads WSHSY; CDR2 reads SAAADI. Here the CDR3 reads CASSESRRGVTEAFF. The DNA for the CDR3 is TGCGCCAGCAGTGAGTCCAGGAGGGGGGTCACTGAAGCTTTCTTT.

This clonotype was picked up many times. The V call is TRBV27, the J call TRBJ1-5; D not resolved. The CDR3 is 15 amino acids. The germline V gene encodes CDR1 MNHEY and CDR2 SMNVEV (reference sequence). Trimming stripped 2 bases from V and 0 bases from J, with 8 bases between. CDR3 residues: CASSLKPYSNQPQHF. In nucleotides, the CDR3 is TGTGCCAGCAGTTTAAAGCCGTATAGCAATCAGCCCCAGCATTTT.

The chain links TRBV27 to TRBJ1-3; the match to TRBD1 covers 7 bases. J gave up 4 bases and V 5 bases, and 11 bases lay outside the gene matches. The germline V gene has CDR1 MNHEY and CDR2 SMNVEV (reference sequence). The CDR3 has 16 amino acids. The CDR3 is CASSIRGSFGGNTIYF. Written as DNA, the CDR3 is TGTGCCAGCAGTATCAGGGGGTCCTTTGGGGGAAACACCATATATTTT.

The sample holds many counts of this clonotype. V gene TRBV11-2 combines with J gene TRBJ2-2, with D perhaps matching TRBD2 (5 bases). The length of the CDR3 is 12 residues. The germline V gene has CDR1 SGHAT and CDR2 FQNNGV. Trimming took 5 bases from V and 7 from J, leaving 8 bases between them. The CDR3 spells CASSHGNGELFF. The CDR3 region has the DNA TGTGCCAGCAGCCACGGGAACGGGGAGCTGTTTTTT.

This clonotype was recorded a few times. The V gene is TRBV5-6, the J gene TRBJ1-5; D gene uncertain. Trimming left V 2 bases short and J 4 bases short, with 13 bases between. Germline lookup yields CDR1 SGHDT and CDR2 YYEEEE. CDR3 length: 15 residues. In DNA form, the CDR3 reads TGTGCCAGCAGCTTCCGGGGAGTAGGGAATCAGCCCCAGCATTTT. It is translated as CASSFRGVGNQPQHF.

The table lists this clonotype with a few counts. The chain carries TRBV9 and TRBJ1-1; weak D call: TRBD1 (5 bases). This CDR3 has 15 residues. The V end lost 3 bases, the J end lost 2 bases, and 14 bases lay between the germline ends. Germline-derived CDR1 and CDR2 are SGDLS and YYNGEE. The CDR3 DNA reads TGTGCCAGCAGCGAAAGCTCCGGGGCAAACACTGAAGCTTTCTTT. Translating gives CASSESSGANTEAFF. The whole variable domain, remainder taken from reference TRBV9 and TRBJ1-1, is DSGVTQTPKHLITATGQRVTLRCSPRSGDLSVYWYQQSLDQGLQFLIQYYNGEERAKGNILERFSAQQFPDLHSELNLSSLELGDSALYFCASSESSGANTEAFFGQGTRLTVV.

This clonotype came up many times. The chain uses TRBV27 and TRBJ1-2; a weak D match, TRBD1 (5 bases). With 2 bases removed from V and 6 bases from J, the gap between germline ends came to 10 bases. CDR3 length equals 13 residues. Germline loops: CDR1 MNHEY, CDR2 SMNVEV (reference sequence). CDR3 bases: TGTGCCAGCAGTTTAGCCCAGGGTAATGGCTACACCTTC. Protein: CASSLAQGNGYTF.

In its sample, this clonotype was seen many times. The chain is built from TRBV14 and TRBJ2-3, with 12 bases that match TRBD2. The CDR3 contains 16 residues. Germline values: CDR1 SGHDN, CDR2 FVKESK. The J segment lost 3 bases and the V segment lost 0 bases, leaving 1 base of the junction unmatched. CDR3 bases: TGTGCCAGCAGCCAAGAGACTAGCGGGAGTACAGATACGCAGTATTTT. Protein sequence: CASSQETSGSTDTQYF.

This clonotype was found once. One end of the junction is discordant with germline, which a read error may explain. The DNA of the CDR3 is TGTGCTAGCAGCTTAGGTTCACTAGGCGGGGATACGCAGTATTTT. This translates into CASSLGSLGGDTQYF. The rearrangement joins TRBV7-7 to TRBJ2-3, with a possible D match to TRBD2 (5 bases). The CDR3 sequence is 15 residues long. Germline CDR1 reads SSHAT; CDR2 reads FNYEAQ (reference sequence).

This clonotype was observed a single time. A much larger clonotype is one base distant, so this may be a read error. The chain recombines TRBV25-1 with TRBJ2-7, with D possibly TRBD2 on 6 matching bases. The CDR3 is 14 amino acids. V shed 4 bases and J shed 7 bases, with 17 bases lying between them. Germline V gene sequence: CDR1 MGHDK, CDR2 SYGVNS. The chain's CDR3 is CASSAAGPLLEQYF. In nucleotides, the CDR3 is TGTGCCAGCAGTGCTGCGGGACCGTTGCTTGAGCAGTACTTC.

The sample holds many counts of this clonotype. This rearrangement joins TRBV12-3 or TRBV12-4 to TRBJ2-3, with 8 bases aligning to TRBD2. V shed 5 bases and J 3 bases; nucleotides not matched to a gene: 4. The CDR3 totals 14 residues. In DNA form, the CDR3 reads TGTGCCAGCAGTAGCGGGAGACGGACAGATACGCAGTATTTT. Encoded protein: CASSSGRRTDTQYF.

Many counts were recorded for this clonotype. V and J are TRBV6-5 and TRBJ2-1; D is possibly TRBD1 or TRBD2 (5 bases each). This CDR3 is built from 14 residues. The V gene's germline CDR1 is MNHEY and CDR2 SVGAGI. Trimming stripped 2 bases from V and 7 bases from J, with 12 bases between. The DNA of the CDR3 is TGTGCCAGCAGTTACCAGGGACGGGTAAATGAGCAGTTCTTC. It is translated as CASSYQGRVNEQFF.